This paragraph covers one TCR beta chain sequence. Its matching antigen is unknown. The sample comes from a study of identical twins. Findings and caveats of the study: Zero-insertion analyses could be partly confounded by invariant MAIT and iNKT cells.

A universal primer site arose from template switching, and cDNA bore unique molecular identifiers. TCRdb re-called the 5' RACE reads with MiXCR, one entry per CDR3 protein. The sample includes roughly 1,500,000 distinct CDR3 sequences, less than 40% seen only once; the top ten take roughly 0.3%. Germline assignment: CDR1 SGHTA and CDR2 FQGNSA. The ends were cut back, 4 bases at V and 1 base at J, with 7 bases in the middle. The CDR3 runs 13 residues. V and J are TRBV7-2 and TRBJ1-1, with D unresolved. Material: cord blood. This clonotype was obtained from a newborn girl in good health. The CDR3 DNA reads TGTGCCAGCAGCTGTTACAGGAACACTGAAGCTTTCTTT. Amino acids: CASSCYRNTEAFF. The full variable domain, with the rest looked up from reference TRBV7-2 and TRBJ1-1, is GAGVSQSPSNKVTEKGKDVELRCDPISGHTALYWYRQSLGQGLEFLIYFQGNSAPDKSGLPSDRFSAERTGGSVSTLTIQRTQQEDSAVYLCASSCYRNTEAFFGQGTRLTVV.